A selection of T cell receptor beta chains follows, all from one sample in a study of chemoradiotherapy in HPV16-positive cancers. This table comes from immunoSEQ multiplex PCR, and its TCRdb copy is limited to in-frame clones, with some not included. The sample yields about 510 clones, 86% seen once. The material sequenced was tumor tissue, taken from a patient who underwent chemoradiotherapy. Receptor source: a human donor with HPV-associated anogenital cancer. The CDR3 runs from the conserved cysteine through the conserved F or W. The D gene is left open where the match is weak. Some rows have no size entry. The others give once, few or many, or a class for an expanded clone.

V gene: TRBV6-5
D gene: TRBD1
J gene: TRBJ1-5
clone size: -
CDR3 protein: CASSYSGGNQPQHF
CDR3 DNA: TGTGCCAGCAGTTATTCAGGGGGAAATCAGCCCCAGCATTTT

V gene: TRBV7-8
D gene: TRBD1
J gene: TRBJ2-7
clone size: few
CDR3 protein: CASSSFSGQGAYEQYF
CDR3 DNA: TGTGCCAGCAGCTCCTTTTCGGGACAGGGGGCCTACGAGCAGTACTTC

V gene: TRBV7-9
D gene: -
J gene: TRBJ2-7
clone size: once
CDR3 protein: CASAVQSYEQYF
CDR3 DNA: TGTGCCAGCGCCGTACAGAGCTACGAGCAGTACTTC

V gene: TRBV7-9
D gene: -
J gene: TRBJ1-1
clone size: once
CDR3 protein: CASSLLMERAEAFF
CDR3 DNA: TGTGCCAGCAGCTTACTAATGGAACGGGCTGAAGCTTTCTTT

V gene: TRBV7-2
D gene: -
J gene: TRBJ1-2
clone size: -
CDR3 protein: CASSSPGKDGYTF
CDR3 DNA: TGTGCCAGCAGCTCCCCCGGGAAGGATGGCTACACCTTC

V gene: TRBV6-5
D gene: -
J gene: TRBJ1-2
clone size: once
CDR3 protein: CASGQVVNYGYTF
CDR3 DNA: TGTGCCAGCGGCCAAGTAGTTAACTATGGCTACACCTTC

V gene: TRBV19
D gene: TRBD1
J gene: TRBJ2-7
clone size: -
CDR3 protein: CASSRDRLYEQYF
CDR3 DNA: TGTGCCAGTAGTAGGGACAGACTCTACGAGCAGTACTTC

V gene: TRBV5-4
D gene: TRBD1
J gene: TRBJ2-7
clone size: -
CDR3 protein: CASSFEGTGSFSYEQYF
CDR3 DNA: TGTGCCAGCAGCTTTGAGGGGACAGGGAGTTTCTCCTACGAGCAGTACTTC

V gene: TRBV7-2
D gene: -
J gene: TRBJ1-2
clone size: -
CDR3 protein: CASSLSLAGRSGGYTF
CDR3 DNA: TGTGCCAGCAGCTTATCGCTTGCAGGGAGGTCGGGTGGCTACACCTTC

V gene: TRBV5-1
D gene: -
J gene: TRBJ1-6
clone size: -
CDR3 protein: CASSDPQGGSDSPLHF
CDR3 DNA: TGCGCCAGCAGCGATCCACAGGGCGGATCGGATTCACCCCTCCACTTT

V gene: TRBV5-5
D gene: -
J gene: TRBJ2-2
clone size: -
CDR3 protein: CASSSVADYTGELFF
CDR3 DNA: TGTGCCAGCAGCTCCGTAGCGGATTACACCGGGGAGCTGTTTTTT

V gene: TRBV4-2
D gene: -
J gene: TRBJ1-1
clone size: -
CDR3 protein: CASSPPGDLGSTEAFF
CDR3 DNA: TGTGCCAGCAGCCCTCCCGGAGATTTAGGGAGCACTGAAGCTTTCTTT

V gene: TRBV18
D gene: -
J gene: TRBJ2-1
clone size: -
CDR3 protein: CASSPGAGWDEQFF
CDR3 DNA: TGTGCCAGCTCACCGGGGGCGGGCTGGGATGAGCAGTTCTTC

V gene: TRBV11-3
D gene: -
J gene: TRBJ2-2
clone size: -
CDR3 protein: CASSLAGTNTGELFF
CDR3 DNA: TGTGCCAGCAGCTTAGCCGGAACGAACACCGGGGAGCTGTTTTTT

V gene: TRBV5-1
D gene: TRBD1
J gene: TRBJ1-4
clone size: -
CDR3 protein: CASSLSDRAVLFF
CDR3 DNA: TGCGCCAGCAGCCTTTCGGACAGGGCGGTACTGTTTTTT

V gene: TRBV7-9
D gene: -
J gene: TRBJ2-1
clone size: -
CDR3 protein: CASSLALNIHNEQFF
CDR3 DNA: TGTGCCAGCAGCTTAGCCCTTAATATCCACAATGAGCAGTTCTTC

V gene: TRBV27
D gene: -
J gene: TRBJ1-4
clone size: -
CDR3 protein: CASSPIGANEKLFF
CDR3 DNA: TGTGCCAGCAGTCCTATCGGGGCTAATGAAAAACTGTTTTTT

V gene: TRBV4-3
D gene: -
J gene: TRBJ1-1
clone size: -
CDR3 protein: CASSQDSYTEAFF
CDR3 DNA: TGCGCCAGCAGCCAGGACAGCTACACTGAAGCTTTCTTT

V gene: TRBV29-1
D gene: -
J gene: TRBJ1-1
clone size: -
CDR3 protein: CSVRPGGGAEAFF
CDR3 DNA: TGCAGCGTTCGTCCCGGGGGAGGGGCTGAAGCTTTCTTT

V gene: TRBV2
D gene: -
J gene: TRBJ2-3
clone size: -
CDR3 protein: CASSEGRKSTDTQYF
CDR3 DNA: TGTGCCAGCAGTGAAGGCAGAAAAAGCACAGATACGCAGTATTTT

V gene: TRBV7-2
D gene: TRBD2
J gene: TRBJ2-7
clone size: -
CDR3 protein: CASSSTSGSYEQYF
CDR3 DNA: TGTGCCAGCAGCTCCACTAGCGGGAGTTACGAGCAGTACTTC

V gene: TRBV12-5
D gene: TRBD1
J gene: TRBJ1-2
clone size: -
CDR3 protein: CAIRTGYGYTF
CDR3 DNA: TGTGCTATTAGGACAGGGTATGGCTACACCTTC

V gene: TRBV15
D gene: -
J gene: TRBJ2-5
clone size: -
CDR3 protein: CATRNRGLFQETQYF
CDR3 DNA: TGTGCCACCAGGAACCGGGGCCTATTTCAAGAGACCCAGTACTTC

V gene: TRBV2
D gene: -
J gene: TRBJ1-1
clone size: -
CDR3 protein: CASWGLGGTEAFF
CDR3 DNA: TGTGCCAGCTGGGGGCTGGGGGGAACTGAAGCTTTCTTT

V gene: TRBV19
D gene: -
J gene: TRBJ2-1
clone size: -
CDR3 protein: CASSIDLSSGTSNEQFF
CDR3 DNA: TGTGCCAGTAGTATAGATCTATCCAGCGGGACATCGAATGAGCAGTTCTTC

V gene: TRBV19
D gene: -
J gene: TRBJ1-1
clone size: -
CDR3 protein: CASSRSQVNTEAFF
CDR3 DNA: TGTGCCAGTAGTAGGTCCCAGGTGAACACTGAAGCTTTCTTT

V gene: TRBV14
D gene: TRBD1
J gene: TRBJ2-7
clone size: -
CDR3 protein: CASSQVVAKAGGLYEQYF
CDR3 DNA: TGTGCCAGCAGCCAAGTGGTCGCGAAGGCAGGGGGCTTGTACGAGCAGTACTTC

V gene: TRBV11-2
D gene: -
J gene: TRBJ2-3
clone size: -
CDR3 protein: CASSFSSVGDTQYF
CDR3 DNA: TGTGCCAGCAGCTTCTCTAGCGTTGGAGATACGCAGTATTTT

V gene: TRBV9
D gene: -
J gene: TRBJ2-2
clone size: -
CDR3 protein: CASSAGPTPIPTGELFF
CDR3 DNA: TGTGCCAGCAGCGCCGGACCAACTCCTATCCCCACCGGGGAGCTGTTTTTT

V gene: TRBV13
D gene: TRBD1
J gene: TRBJ2-7
clone size: -
CDR3 protein: CATIGPKDRGSYEQYF
CDR3 DNA: TGTGCCACTATAGGCCCGAAGGACAGGGGTTCCTACGAGCAGTACTTC

V gene: TRBV6-4
D gene: TRBD1
J gene: TRBJ2-3
clone size: -
CDR3 protein: CASSPGTGDTDTQYF
CDR3 DNA: TGTGCCAGCAGCCCCGGGACAGGGGACACAGATACGCAGTATTTT

V gene: TRBV7-2
D gene: TRBD1
J gene: TRBJ2-7
clone size: -
CDR3 protein: CASSLLGQGYYEQYF
CDR3 DNA: TGTGCCAGCAGCTTATTGGGACAGGGCTATTACGAGCAGTACTTC

V gene: TRBV9
D gene: TRBD1
J gene: TRBJ1-1
clone size: -
CDR3 protein: CASSAQGGRAEAFF
CDR3 DNA: TGTGCCAGCAGCGCCCAGGGGGGGAGGGCTGAAGCTTTCTTT

V gene: TRBV7-2
D gene: -
J gene: TRBJ1-6
clone size: -
CDR3 protein: CASSLAQDGTTLHF
CDR3 DNA: TGTGCCAGCAGCTTAGCGCAAGATGGTACCACCCTCCACTTT

V gene: TRBV7-2
D gene: TRBD1
J gene: TRBJ1-5
clone size: -
CDR3 protein: CASSIQGGSNQPQHF
CDR3 DNA: TGTGCCAGCAGCATACAGGGGGGTAGCAATCAGCCCCAGCATTTT

V gene: TRBV29-1
D gene: TRBD1
J gene: TRBJ2-2
clone size: -
CDR3 protein: CSTRSETGSSGELFF
CDR3 DNA: TGCAGCACCCGGAGTGAGACAGGGAGTTCCGGGGAGCTGTTTTTT

V gene: TRBV2
D gene: TRBD1
J gene: TRBJ1-2
clone size: -
CDR3 protein: CATGTGGSSNYGYTF
CDR3 DNA: TGTGCCACTGGGACAGGGGGCTCCTCTAACTATGGCTACACCTTC

V gene: TRBV13
D gene: -
J gene: TRBJ2-7
clone size: once
CDR3 protein: CASSLPGRLDTYEQYF
CDR3 DNA: TGTGCCAGCAGCTTACCTGGTCGACTGGATACCTACGAGCAGTACTTC

V gene: TRBV19
D gene: -
J gene: TRBJ2-3
clone size: few
CDR3 protein: CASSMDLSTDTQYF
CDR3 DNA: TGTGCCAGTAGTATGGACTTGTCCACAGATACGCAGTATTTT

V gene: TRBV27
D gene: TRBD1
J gene: TRBJ2-5
clone size: once
CDR3 protein: CASRRGWGQGNETQYF
CDR3 DNA: TGTGCCAGCAGAAGGGGATGGGGACAGGGTAATGAGACCCAGTACTTC

V gene: TRBV27
D gene: -
J gene: TRBJ1-1
clone size: -
CDR3 protein: CASRVMSSEAFF
CDR3 DNA: TGTGCCAGCAGAGTCATGTCTAGTGAAGCTTTCTTT

V gene: TRBV7-9
D gene: -
J gene: TRBJ1-3
clone size: -
CDR3 protein: CASSFGGNSGNTIYF
CDR3 DNA: TGTGCCAGCAGCTTTGGCGGTAACTCTGGAAACACCATATATTTT

V gene: TRBV12-5
D gene: -
J gene: TRBJ1-5
clone size: -
CDR3 protein: CASGLWDGQPQHF
CDR3 DNA: TGTGCTAGTGGTTTATGGGACGGGCAGCCCCAGCATTTT

V gene: TRBV6-6
D gene: -
J gene: TRBJ1-1
clone size: -
CDR3 protein: CASSRGGLNTEAFF
CDR3 DNA: TGTGCCAGCAGTCGGGGCGGACTGAACACTGAAGCTTTCTTT

V gene: TRBV11-3
D gene: -
J gene: TRBJ2-1
clone size: -
CDR3 protein: CASSLVWQYNDEQFF
CDR3 DNA: TGTGCCAGCAGCTTAGTCTGGCAGTATAACGATGAGCAGTTCTTC

V gene: TRBV11-2
D gene: -
J gene: TRBJ1-1
clone size: -
CDR3 protein: CASSPGQRAEAFF
CDR3 DNA: TGTGCCAGCAGCCCCGGACAAAGGGCTGAAGCTTTCTTT

V gene: TRBV9
D gene: TRBD2
J gene: TRBJ2-2
clone size: -
CDR3 protein: CASSVTGGTGELFF
CDR3 DNA: TGTGCCAGCAGCGTGACGGGGGGGACCGGGGAGCTGTTTTTT

V gene: TRBV19
D gene: -
J gene: TRBJ2-1
clone size: -
CDR3 protein: CASSISLGVYNEQFF
CDR3 DNA: TGTGCCAGTAGTATATCTTTAGGGGTCTACAATGAGCAGTTCTTC